In this sample, the clone carrying this TCR beta chain turned up once. Recruits, aged roughly 18 to 90 years, lived in around 24 US areas. Participant-given clinical history determined each cohort assignment. These data originate in a study of blood T cell repertoires in COVID-19. Study-level information: Material from acute and convalescent COVID-19 was sourced from the United States, Italy and Spain.

Trimming removed 0 bases from V and 2 bases from J, with 12 bases in between. The CDR3 extends over 16 amino acids. Germline V lookup: CDR1 LNHNV, CDR2 YYDKDF (reference sequence). In the study's own analysis: Reference gene primer amplification yielded estimated nucleated cell counts. This table comes from immunoSEQ multiplex PCR, and its TCRdb copy is limited to in-frame clones, with some not included. D and trimming come from the DNA, and the V and J calls and clone size come from that table. The table records 350,000 to 400,000 clones, roughly 92% of them present only once. The TCR comes from a woman aged 40 to 50 who had been exposed to COVID-19. This chain connects TRBV15 to TRBJ2-3; the D gene is possibly TRBD1 (5 bases). The sample was PBMCs or T cells enriched from blood (not recorded which). CDR3 nucleotides: TGTGCCACCAGCAGAGAACGGACAACCTCCACAGATACGCAGTATTTT. It translates to CATSRERTTSTDTQYF.